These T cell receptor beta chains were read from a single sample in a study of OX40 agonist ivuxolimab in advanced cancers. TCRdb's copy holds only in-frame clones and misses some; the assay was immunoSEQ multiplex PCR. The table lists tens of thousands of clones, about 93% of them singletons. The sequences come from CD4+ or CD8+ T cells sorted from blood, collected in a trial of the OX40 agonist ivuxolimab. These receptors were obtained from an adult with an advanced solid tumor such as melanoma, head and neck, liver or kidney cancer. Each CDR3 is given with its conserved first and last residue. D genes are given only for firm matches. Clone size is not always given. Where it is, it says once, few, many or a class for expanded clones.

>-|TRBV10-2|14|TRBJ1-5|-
TGCGCCAGCAGTGAAGTGGCCCAAGGCCAGCCCCAGCATTTT
CASSEVAQGQPQHF
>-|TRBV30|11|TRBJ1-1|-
TGTGCCTGGACGACCGGGACTGAAGCTTTCTTT
CAWTTGTEAFF
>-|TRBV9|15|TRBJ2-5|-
TGTGCCAGCAGCGTAGAGTCGCTAGCACAAGAGACCCAGTACTTC
CASSVESLAQETQYF
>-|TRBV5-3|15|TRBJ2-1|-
TGTGCCAGAAGCTTGCTCGGGGAGGCCTACAATGAGCAGTTCTTC
CARSLLGEAYNEQFF
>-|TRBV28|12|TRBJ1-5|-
TGTGCCAGCAGTTTGCCGCCGGGGCCCCAGCATTTT
CASSLPPGPQHF
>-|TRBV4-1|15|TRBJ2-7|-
TGCGCCAGCAGCCAAGTACCGGGGTCGACGTACGAGCAGTACTTC
CASSQVPGSTYEQYF
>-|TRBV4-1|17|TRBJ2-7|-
TGCGCCAGCAGCCAAGATGTGGGGGGGCTCAGCTCCTACGAGCAGTACTTC
CASSQDVGGLSSYEQYF
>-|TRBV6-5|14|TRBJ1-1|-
TGTGCCAGCAGTTACGGGCGGGCGAACACTGAAGCTTTCTTT
CASSYGRANTEAFF
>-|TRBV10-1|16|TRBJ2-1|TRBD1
TGCGCCAGCAGTGATCGGGACAGGGGGCCGTCCAATGAGCAGTTCTTC
CASSDRDRGPSNEQFF
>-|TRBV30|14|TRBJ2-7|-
TGTGCCTGGAGTGATAAGGTGGGGTCCTACGAGCAGTACTTC
CAWSDKVGSYEQYF
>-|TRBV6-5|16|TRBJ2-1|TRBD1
TGTGCCAGCAGTTCGACCGGGACAGAAGGAATCAATGAGCAGTTCTTC
CASSSTGTEGINEQFF
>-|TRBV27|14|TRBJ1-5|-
TGTGCCAGCAGTTTTTTGGGGCAGGGTCAGCCCCAGCATTTT
CASSFLGQGQPQHF
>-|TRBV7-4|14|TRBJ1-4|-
TGTGCCAGACGACCTCGGGGTGCTAATGAAAAACTGTTTTTT
CARRPRGANEKLFF
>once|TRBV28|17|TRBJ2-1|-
TGTGCCAGCAGTTTAGTGGACCTCCGACACCCTCGCGATGAGCAGTTCTTC
CASSLVDLRHPRDEQFF
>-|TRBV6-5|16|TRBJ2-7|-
TGTGCCAGCAGTTACTCGGGAGGGGGTTACGCATTAGAGCAGTACTTC
CASSYSGGGYALEQYF